The clone carrying this TCR beta chain was seen a single time. The data derive from a study of long-term antiretroviral therapy in people with HIV. This CDR3 contains 16 residues. V gave up 5 bases and J gave up 5 bases; unmatched junction bases: 8. The germline V gene encodes CDR1 GTSNPN and CDR2 SVGIG (reference sequence). Assay version v3.0 of immunoSEQ was used, and it was run at survey level. Per-sample sequencing targets were roughly 40,000-50,000 T-cell genomes. Assay used: immunoSEQ multiplex PCR; TCRdb lists only in-frame clones, some missing. Among fewer than 30,000 clones listed, approximately 88% were seen once.

The sequence was obtained from a young man with HIV. The J gene is TRBJ2-3, the V gene TRBV30; 15 bases are a match to TRBD2. The material sequenced was unsorted PBMCs, taken about 2.7 years after starting antiretroviral therapy. The DNA for the CDR3 is TGTGCCTGGGGGGGGACTAGCGGGAGGATAGGAGATACGCAGTATTTT. Its protein product is CAWGGTSGRIGDTQYF.